The sequence of this TCR beta chain was determined in a study of T-cell reconstitution after alpha-beta-depleted transplantation in children. The study, taken as a whole, reports: The origin of high day-60 TCRbeta diversity in some patients lay in surviving recipient T cells and thymic progenitors. Several hundred graft clones that had expanded were reportedly the source of alpha-beta T cells about two months after transplant. By one year post-transplant, T-cell counts and diversity largely arose from T cells that were newly produced.

As concerns this clonotype: The antigen is undetermined.

TCRbeta library preparation incorporated unique molecular identifiers. One entry per CDR3 protein results from TCRdb running MiXCR on the PCR reads. Here the sample spans fewer than 700,000 distinct CDR3 sequences, under 15% being singletons. V was pared by 0 bases and J by 5 bases, with 3 bases of the junction left unmatched. The CDR3 is 16 amino acids. Germline CDR1 is LGHNA and CDR2 is YSLEER. The clonotype was recovered from a male patient younger than 18 who had a stem cell transplant for acute myeloid leukemia, so the T cells may come from the graft donor. The V and J genes are TRBV4-3 and TRBJ2-1; 11 positions match TRBD2. Specimen: PBMCs, mostly from graft donor cells, collected 360 days after TCRalphabeta/CD19-depleted stem cell transplant. The CDR3 nucleotides read TGCGCCAGCAGCCAAGAGGGACTAGCGGTTAACAATGAGCAGTTCTTC. This translates into CASSQEGLAVNNEQFF.